The next 27 T cell receptor beta chains were all read from a single sample in a study of radiotherapy plus CTLA-4 blockade in lung cancer. The repertoire was sequenced with immunoSEQ multiplex PCR; TCRdb's copy has only in-frame clones and lacks some. Found here are about 84,000 clones, about two thirds of them singletons; the top ten hold more than 13%. This sample comprised peripheral blood, obtained from a patient treated with radiotherapy plus ipilimumab. The receptors were gathered from a human donor with non-small cell lung cancer that progressed on radiotherapy plus ipilimumab.

This clone has just one count. The chain recombines TRBV19 with TRBJ2-5, with 7 nucleotides matching TRBD2. This CDR3 spans 13 amino acids. With 9 bases clipped from V and 1 base from J, the junction kept 5 bases outside the gene matches. From germline, CDR1 is LNHDA and CDR2 SQIVND (reference sequence). The CDR3 region is CASLGGGQETQYF. CDR3 in DNA: TGTGCCAGCCTTGGGGGGGGCCAAGAGACCCAGTACTTC.

The chain recombines TRBV6-5 with TRBJ2-5, with 9 nucleotides matching TRBD1. V shed 0 bases, J shed 5 bases, and the junction held 4 bases outside the gene matches. Germline CDR1 and CDR2: MNHEY and SVGAGI. This CDR3 comprises 15 residues. The CDR3 nucleotides read TGTGCCAGCAGTTACTCGTCGACAGGGGGGGAGACCCAGTACTTC. Its translation is CASSYSSTGGETQYF.

The chain combines TRBV5-1 with TRBJ2-5, with TRBD2 matching 14 bases. Germline V lookup: CDR1 SGHRS, CDR2 YFSETQ. The CDR3 loop spans 17 amino acids. V shed 4 bases, J shed 0 bases, and the junction held 5 bases outside the gene matches. CDR3 amino acids: CASSGGLAGAYQETQYF. The CDR3 DNA reads TGCGCCAGCAGCGGGGGACTAGCGGGAGCGTACCAAGAGACCCAGTACTTC.

This clone was counted between two and nine times. The J gene is TRBJ1-5, the V gene TRBV27; D is undetermined. Trimming pared 6 bases from V and 1 base from J, leaving 7 bases between. This CDR3 region has 13 residues. From germline, CDR1 is MNHEY and CDR2 SMNVEV (reference sequence). The CDR3 DNA is TGTGCCAGCAGCCTACAGAGCAATCAGCCCCAGCATTTT. This encodes CASSLQSNQPQHF.

As concerns this clone: The same CDR3 is also encoded by other DNA sequences in this sample. The chain employs TRBV4-2 and TRBJ2-3, with 12 bases identical to TRBD2. The germline V gene has CDR1 LGHNA and CDR2 YNFKEQ. V shed 1 base and J 4 bases; nucleotides not matched to a gene: 6. There are 17 residues in the CDR3. CDR3 bases: TGTGCCAGCAGCCAAGCGACTAGCGGGGGAGGGGCAGATACGCAGTATTTT. It encodes CASSQATSGGGADTQYF.

This clone occurred a few times. J is TRBJ1-5 and V is TRBV19; D is unresolved. CDR3 length: 13 amino acids. Trimming took off 7 bases at V and 3 bases at J, with 10 bases between the two ends. Germline loops: CDR1 LNHDA, CDR2 SQIVND (reference sequence). The DNA of the CDR3 is TGTGCCAGTAATGGAGGTTTCAATCAGCCCCAGCATTTT. It codes for CASNGGFNQPQHF.

This clone was detected only a few times. Other nucleotide sequences from this sample produce the same CDR3. The V and J genes are TRBV27 and TRBJ1-5, with 10 bases aligning to TRBD1. The CDR3 runs to 12 residues. The V gene's germline CDR1 is MNHEY and CDR2 SMNVEV (reference sequence). V gave up 8 bases and J gave up 6 bases; unmatched junction bases: 1. The CDR3 DNA reads TGTGCCAGCCGGACAGGGGGTCAGCCCCAGCATTTT. Its translation: CASRTGGQPQHF.

The V call is TRBV19, the J call TRBJ1-5; TRBD1 is a possible D gene (5 bases). Germline V gives CDR1 LNHDA, CDR2 SQIVND (reference sequence). CDR3 length: 15 residues. The ends were cut back, 6 bases at V and 0 bases at J, with 12 bases in the middle. DNA of the CDR3: TGTGCCAGTAGGAAAGACAGCTATAGCAATCAGCCCCAGCATTTT. It yields the protein CASRKDSYSNQPQHF.

The chain joins TRBV4-1 to TRBJ2-7; 10 bases match TRBD1. Germline V gene sequence: CDR1 MGHRA, CDR2 YSYEKL. The V gene end was trimmed by 2 bases and the J gene end by 1 base; junction bases not matched to a gene: 2. The CDR3 spans 15 residues. As DNA, the CDR3 is TGCGCCAGCAGCCAAATGGACAGGGGGTCCTACGAGCAGTACTTC. This sequence encodes CASSQMDRGSYEQYF.

The chain uses TRBV5-4 and TRBJ1-1; 7 nucleotides align to TRBD1. V was clipped by 2 bases and J by 2 bases; unmatched bases: 6. This CDR3 has 15 residues. Per germline, CDR1 SGHNT and CDR2 YYREEE (reference sequence). DNA for the CDR3: TGTGCCAGCAGCTTAGGGGACAGCTCAAACACTGAAGCTTTCTTT. This codes for CASSLGDSSNTEAFF.

The rearrangement uses TRBV6-5 and TRBJ2-7; 14 nucleotides line up with TRBD2. The germline gives CDR1 MNHEY, CDR2 SVGAGI. The junction had 4 bases not matched to a gene; V was cut back by 2 bases and J by 7 bases. The CDR3 is 15 amino acids. The DNA for the CDR3 is TGTGCCAGCAGTTACCCGACTAGCGGGAGGGGGGAGCAGTACTTC. It yields the protein CASSYPTSGRGEQYF.

The chain joins TRBV27 to TRBJ1-2, with D perhaps matching TRBD1 (5 bases). Germline V gives CDR1 MNHEY, CDR2 SMNVEV (reference sequence). CDR3 length: 13 residues. The V end lost 2 bases, the J end lost 8 bases, and 12 bases lay between the germline ends. The CDR3 DNA sequence: TGTGCCAGCAGTTTAGCAGGGCTGGGGGGCTACACCTTC. Translated: CASSLAGLGGYTF.

The rearrangement joins TRBV19 to TRBJ1-1; D is possibly TRBD1 (6 bases). The CDR3 spans 15 residues. Trimming stripped 1 base from V and 2 bases from J, with 11 bases between. Germline V gene lookup returns CDR1 LNHDA and CDR2 SQIVND (reference sequence). This chain's CDR3 is CASSIATGQNTEAFF. The CDR3 nucleotides read TGTGCCAGTAGTATAGCGACAGGACAAAACACTGAAGCTTTCTTT. Based on the CDR3 plus reference TRBV19 and TRBJ1-1, the full variable domain is DGGITQSPKYLFRKEGQNVTLSCEQNLNHDAMYWYRQDPGQGLRLIYYSQIVNDFQKGDIAEGYSVSREKKESFPLTVTSAQKNPTAFYLCASSIATGQNTEAFFGQGTRLTVV.

The chain carries TRBV28 and TRBJ1-1; 8 nucleotides match TRBD1. The germline V gene encodes CDR1 MDHEN and CDR2 SYDVKM. J gave up 1 base and V 3 bases, and 7 bases lay outside the gene matches. The CDR3 totals 16 residues. The CDR3 protein is CASSFRGLPRNTEAFF. The CDR3 bases are TGTGCCAGCAGTTTCAGGGGGCTGCCGAGGAACACTGAAGCTTTCTTT.

This sequence joins TRBV7-3 and TRBJ2-3; 13 bases map to TRBD2. The V gene's germline CDR1 is SGHTA and CDR2 FQGTGA. Trimming removed 4 bases from V and 2 bases from J; junction bases left unmatched: 3. CDR3 length equals 16 residues. CDR3 amino acids: CASSSGTSGATDTQYF. The CDR3 nucleotides are TGTGCCAGCAGCTCCGGGACTAGCGGGGCCACAGATACGCAGTATTTT.

The V call is TRBV7-6, the J call TRBJ2-7, with 10 bases aligning to TRBD1. CDR1 is SGHVS, CDR2 FNYEAQ, per germline. The CDR3 consists of 12 residues. With V trimmed by 11 bases and J by 3 bases, 4 bases remained unmatched. The chain's CDR3 is CASGTGDYEQYF. The CDR3 nucleotides read TGTGCCTCCGGGACAGGGGACTACGAGCAGTACTTC.

The chain carries TRBV6-5 and TRBJ1-2; D not resolved. Between the trimmed V and J ends, which lost 0 bases and 8 bases, there was a span of 16 bases. CDR3 size: 15 residues. Germline lookup yields CDR1 MNHEY and CDR2 SVGAGI. The DNA of the CDR3 is TGTGCCAGCAGTTACTCGACCCCTACTGGGGAAGGCTACACCTTC. This translates into CASSYSTPTGEGYTF.

This chain joins TRBV5-4 and TRBJ2-5; the D gene is possibly TRBD2 (5 bases). CDR3 size: 13 residues. The germline V gene encodes CDR1 SGHNT and CDR2 YYREEE (reference sequence). The V end was cut by 2 bases, the J end by 3 bases, with 8 bases between. The CDR3: CASSFAGEETQYF. Written as DNA, the CDR3 is TGTGCCAGCAGCTTCGCCGGGGAAGAGACCCAGTACTTC. Full variable domain (outside the CDR3, taken from reference TRBV5-4 and TRBJ2-5): ETGVTQSPTHLIKTRGQQVTLRCSSQSGHNTVSWYQQALGQGPQFIFQYYREEENGRGNFPPRFSGLQFPNYSSELNVNALELDDSALYLCASSFAGEETQYFGPGTRLLVL.

The J gene is TRBJ1-1, the V gene TRBV7-8; D is unresolved. V was trimmed by 1 base and J by 1 base, leaving 10 bases between them. CDR3 length: 15 residues. CDR1 and CDR2 from the germline V gene are SGHVS and FQNEAQ. The CDR3 protein is CASSLGSFQNTEAFF. The CDR3 DNA sequence: TGTGCCAGCAGCTTAGGTAGTTTTCAGAACACTGAAGCTTTCTTT. The whole variable domain, remainder taken from reference TRBV7-8 and TRBJ1-1, is GAGVSQSPRYKVAKRGQDVALRCDPISGHVSLFWYQQALGQGPEFLTYFQNEAQLDKSGLPSDRFFAERPEGSVSTLKIQRTQQEDSAVYLCASSLGSFQNTEAFFGQGTRLTVV.

The chain combines TRBV28 with TRBJ2-1; 13 nucleotides agree with TRBD2. Trimming at V came to 5 bases and at J to 5 bases, leaving 6 bases not matched to a gene. The V gene's germline CDR1 is MDHEN and CDR2 SYDVKM. This CDR3 spans 16 amino acids. The CDR3 DNA reads as TGTGCCAGCAGTCTTCCGGGACTAGCGGGGAACAATGAGCAGTTCTTC. This gives the protein CASSLPGLAGNNEQFF.

The chain couples TRBV28 to TRBJ1-4; TRBD1 matches at 7 bases. With 2 bases clipped from V and 5 bases from J, the junction kept 11 bases outside the gene matches. Germline CDR1 and CDR2: MDHEN and SYDVKM. The CDR3 covers 17 residues. The CDR3 DNA sequence: TGTGCCAGCAGTTTACCTGTGTTGGACAGGTTGAATGAAAAACTGTTTTTT. It codes for CASSLPVLDRLNEKLFF.

This rearrangement joins TRBV7-3 to TRBJ2-2; TRBD1 matches at 9 bases. Looked up from germline, CDR1 is SGHTA and CDR2 is FQGTGA. Germline trimming cut 3 bases from V and 1 base from J; bases unmatched to any gene: 0. The CDR3 length is 15 residues. The CDR3 is CASSLGQGNTGELFF. Written as DNA, the CDR3 is TGTGCCAGCAGCTTGGGACAGGGGAACACCGGGGAGCTGTTTTTT.

Written as DNA, the CDR3 is TGTGCCAGTGGGGGCGGGAGCACTGAAGCTTTCTTT. It is translated as CASGGGSTEAFF. The chain links TRBV6-5 to TRBJ1-1, with a weak D call TRBD1 (6 bases). CDR1 MNHEY and CDR2 SVGAGI come from the germline V gene. This CDR3 comprises 12 residues. Trimming left V 9 bases short and J 4 bases short, with 12 bases between.

The chain employs TRBV6-5 and TRBJ2-7; weak D call: TRBD1 (6 bases). V shed 0 bases and J shed 4 bases, with 13 bases lying between them. The CDR3 loop spans 15 amino acids. Per the germline V gene, CDR1 is MNHEY and CDR2 is SVGAGI. In DNA, the CDR3 is TGTGCCAGCAGTTACTCTGGCAACAGGGTTTACGAGCAGTACTTC. It yields the protein CASSYSGNRVYEQYF.

The V and J genes are TRBV6-5 and TRBJ2-5; D is undetermined. The CDR3 is made up of 14 amino acids. The germline V gene has CDR1 MNHEY and CDR2 SVGAGI. V was cut by 2 bases and J by 1 base, with 8 bases left in between. CDR3 protein: CASSYRAVQETQYF. The CDR3 DNA is TGTGCCAGCAGTTACAGGGCAGTCCAAGAGACCCAGTACTTC.

V gene TRBV9 combines with J gene TRBJ2-2; D remains unclear. Germline loops: CDR1 SGDLS, CDR2 YYNGEE. Trimming removed 4 bases at V and 4 bases at J, with 14 bases between. This CDR3 has 15 amino acids. The DNA of the CDR3 is TGTGCCAGCAGCACCCATGGAGAGTCCACCGGGGAGCTGTTTTTT. Amino acids: CASSTHGESTGELFF.

The chain joins TRBV5-1 to TRBJ2-6; 7 bases are a match to TRBD2. Germline-derived CDR1 and CDR2 are SGHRS and YFSETQ. This CDR3 is 17 amino acids long. The V and J ends lost 1 base and 2 bases, in that order; junction bases with no gene match: 6. The CDR3 here is CASSLRQAGAGANVLTF. DNA for the CDR3: TGCGCCAGCAGCTTGCGGCAGGCGGGGGCTGGGGCCAACGTCCTGACTTTC.